The sample holds a few counts of the clone carrying this T cell receptor delta chain. The protein that TCRdb holds for this DNA derives from a much larger clone and differs from the translated DNA at residue 7, which likely indicates a read error; the protein shown here is translated from the DNA. TCRdb reran clone calling via CATT on the RT-PCR reads. This sample has 1,500 to 2,000 delta-chain clones, with under 20% found just once. The data belong to a study of gamma-delta T cells after stem cell transplantation. This CDR3 contains 20 residues. V was clipped by 2 bases and J by 0 bases, with 27 bases between them. In germline, CDR1 is GEAIGNYY, CDR2 EKD.

This TCR came from a human donor. It is not recorded whose cells these are; they may come from a transplant donor. The chain joins TRDV2 to TRDJ1, with D possibly TRDD3 on 5 matching bases. The specimen sequenced was gamma-delta T cells. In DNA, the CDR3 is TGTGCCTGTGACAAAGTCCCGGGGACCCCCCGGCCTGCTGACACCGATAAACTCATCTTT. Translation gives CACDKVPGTPRPADTDKLIF.